The clone carrying this T cell receptor beta chain was seen more than once but under ten times. Antigen unknown. The record originates from a study of T-cell memory formation after mild COVID-19. Study findings and constraints: Clones that got smaller from day 15 to 85 had even CD4/CD8, while clones growing later tipped toward CD4+. The study found contracting CD4+ clones mainly in CM and EM and contracting CD8+ clones in EMRA. Researchers could not confirm that second-wave clones peaking on day 37 targeted SARS-CoV-2.

TCR alpha and TCR beta cDNA libraries carrying sample barcodes and UMIs were produced by 5'RACE using constant-segment primers. TCRdb redid the calling of the 5' RACE reads with MiXCR, one entry per CDR3 protein. The profile shows fewer than 140,000 distinct CDR3 sequences, over 15% of them singletons. The germline CDR1 and CDR2 sequences are MNHEY and SVGAGI. The CDR3 has 14 residues. V lost 7 bases to trimming and J lost 0 bases, with 10 bases between them. The sequence came from an adult woman who had mild COVID-19 (a few samples of this study predate the infection). Cell type and time point are not known. What was sequenced was PBMCs or a T cell subset sorted from them (not recorded which). The V gene is TRBV6-5, the J gene TRBJ2-1, with D uncertain. The CDR3 reads CASNPISSYNEQFF. In DNA, the CDR3 is TGTGCCAGCAACCCCATTAGCTCCTACAATGAGCAGTTCTTC.